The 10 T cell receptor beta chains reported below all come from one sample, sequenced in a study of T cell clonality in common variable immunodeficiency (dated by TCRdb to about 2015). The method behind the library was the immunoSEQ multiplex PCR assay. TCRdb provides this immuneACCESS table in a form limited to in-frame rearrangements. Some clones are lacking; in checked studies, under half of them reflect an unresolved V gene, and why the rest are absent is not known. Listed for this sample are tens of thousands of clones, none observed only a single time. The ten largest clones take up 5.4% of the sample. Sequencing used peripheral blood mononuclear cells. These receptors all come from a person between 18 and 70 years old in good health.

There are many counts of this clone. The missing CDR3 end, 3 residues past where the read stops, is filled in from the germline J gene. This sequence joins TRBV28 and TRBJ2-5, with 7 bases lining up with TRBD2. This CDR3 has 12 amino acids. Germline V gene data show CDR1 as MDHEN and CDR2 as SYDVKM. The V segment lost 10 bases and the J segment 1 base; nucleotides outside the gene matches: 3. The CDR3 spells CATGGGQETQYF. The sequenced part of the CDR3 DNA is TGTGCCACCGGCGGGGGCCAAGAGACC.

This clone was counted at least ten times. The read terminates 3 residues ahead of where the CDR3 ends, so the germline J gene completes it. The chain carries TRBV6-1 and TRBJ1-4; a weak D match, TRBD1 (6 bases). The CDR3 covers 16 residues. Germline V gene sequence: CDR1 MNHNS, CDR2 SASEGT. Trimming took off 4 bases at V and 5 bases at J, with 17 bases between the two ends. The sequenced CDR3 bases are TGTGCCAGCAGTGGAGGACAGTCTCCCGCAAATGAAAAA. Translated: CASSGGQSPANEK. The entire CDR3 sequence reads CASSGGQSPANEKLFF.

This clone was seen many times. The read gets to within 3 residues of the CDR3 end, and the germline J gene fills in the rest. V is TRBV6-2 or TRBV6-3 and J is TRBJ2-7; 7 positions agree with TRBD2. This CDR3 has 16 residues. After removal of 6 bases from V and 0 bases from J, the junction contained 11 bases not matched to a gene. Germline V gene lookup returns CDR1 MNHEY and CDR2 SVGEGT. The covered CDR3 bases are TGTGCCAGCAGCCCAACCCTAGCGGTTAGCTCCTACGAG. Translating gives CASSPTLAVSSYE. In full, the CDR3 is CASSPTLAVSSYEQYF.

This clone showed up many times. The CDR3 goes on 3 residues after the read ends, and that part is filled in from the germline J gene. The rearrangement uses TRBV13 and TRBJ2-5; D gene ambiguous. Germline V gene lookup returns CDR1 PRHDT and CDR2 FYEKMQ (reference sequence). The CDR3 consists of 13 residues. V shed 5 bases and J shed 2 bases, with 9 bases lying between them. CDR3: CASSRGAQETQYF. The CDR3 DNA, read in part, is TGTGCCAGCAGCCGCGGAGCTCAAGAGACC.

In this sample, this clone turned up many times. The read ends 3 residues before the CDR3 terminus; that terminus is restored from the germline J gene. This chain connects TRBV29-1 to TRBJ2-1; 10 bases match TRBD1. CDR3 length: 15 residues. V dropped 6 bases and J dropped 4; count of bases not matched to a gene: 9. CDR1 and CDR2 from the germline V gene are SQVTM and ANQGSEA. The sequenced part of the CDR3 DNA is TGCAGCGTGGCGGACAGGGGGGGGATATACAATGAG. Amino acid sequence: CSVADRGGIYNE. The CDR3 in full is CSVADRGGIYNEQFF.

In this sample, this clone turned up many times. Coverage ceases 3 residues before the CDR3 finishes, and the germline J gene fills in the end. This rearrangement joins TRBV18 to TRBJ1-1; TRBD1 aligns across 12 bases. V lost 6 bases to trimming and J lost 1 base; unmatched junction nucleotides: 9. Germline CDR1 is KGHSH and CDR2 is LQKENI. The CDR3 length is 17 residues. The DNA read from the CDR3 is TGTGCCAGCTCCTCAGCCTGGGACAGGGGGCCGAACACTGAA. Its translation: CASSSAWDRGPNTE. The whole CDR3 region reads CASSSAWDRGPNTEAFF.

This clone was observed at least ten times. The part of the CDR3 DNA that was read is TGTGCCAGCAGCCAAGACTTCGGAAACACC. Residues: CASSQDFGNT. From start to end, the CDR3 is CASSQDFGNTIYF. The rearrangement uses TRBV4-2 and TRBJ1-3; no clear D. The observed sequence ends 3 residues before the CDR3 terminus, with the missing tail filled in from the germline J gene. Trimming removed 0 bases from V and 4 bases from J, with 4 bases in between. The CDR3 has 13 amino acids. Germline lookup yields CDR1 LGHNA and CDR2 YNFKEQ.

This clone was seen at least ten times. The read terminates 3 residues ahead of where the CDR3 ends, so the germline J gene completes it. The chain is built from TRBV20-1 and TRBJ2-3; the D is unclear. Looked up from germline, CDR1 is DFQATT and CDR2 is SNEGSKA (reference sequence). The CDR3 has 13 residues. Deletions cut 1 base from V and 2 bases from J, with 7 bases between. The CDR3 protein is CSARVSATDTQYF. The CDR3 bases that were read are TGCAGTGCTAGAGTAAGCGCCACAGATACG.

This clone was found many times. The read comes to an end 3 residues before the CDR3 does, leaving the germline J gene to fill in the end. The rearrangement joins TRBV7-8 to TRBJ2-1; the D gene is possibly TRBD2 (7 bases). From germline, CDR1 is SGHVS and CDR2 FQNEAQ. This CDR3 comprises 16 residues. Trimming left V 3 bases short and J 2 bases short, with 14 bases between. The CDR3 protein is CASSLGASGPYNEQFF. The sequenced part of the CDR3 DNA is TGTGCCAGCAGCTTGGGGGCTAGCGGTCCCTACAATGAG.

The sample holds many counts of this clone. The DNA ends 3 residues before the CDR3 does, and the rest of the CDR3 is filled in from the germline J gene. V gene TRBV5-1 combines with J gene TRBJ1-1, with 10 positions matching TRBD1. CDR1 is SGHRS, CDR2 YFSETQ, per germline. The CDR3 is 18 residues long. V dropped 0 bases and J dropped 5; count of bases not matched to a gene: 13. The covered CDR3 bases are TGCGCCAGCAGCTTGGCACGGGACAGGGGCGATGGAAGGACTGAA. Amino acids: CASSLARDRGDGRTE. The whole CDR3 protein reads CASSLARDRGDGRTEAFF.